These 8 T cell receptor beta chains originate from one sample sequenced in a study of blood T cell repertoires in COVID-19. The protocol was immunoSEQ multiplex PCR, while the TCRdb copy is restricted to in-frame clones and leaves out a portion. The sample shows around 200,000 clones, 85% to 90% of them seen only once. The material sequenced was peripheral blood. The receptor set was obtained from a man aged 45-60 years with acute or convalescent COVID-19.

The chain recombines TRBV11-2 with TRBJ2-3; D call uncertain. The CDR3 runs to 14 residues. In germline, CDR1 is SGHAT, CDR2 FQNNGV. Trimming removed 0 bases from V and 8 bases from J, with 12 bases in between. CDR3 in DNA: TGTGCCAGCAGCTTAGATCTGACCACGGGTACGCAGTATTTT. It encodes CASSLDLTTGTQYF.

The J gene is TRBJ1-3, the V gene TRBV11-1; no definite D call. There are 13 residues in the CDR3. Germline V lookup: CDR1 SGHAT, CDR2 FQDESV (reference sequence). The ends were cut back, 2 bases at V and 3 bases at J, with 5 bases in the middle. The CDR3 sequence: CASSLHGGNTIYF. The CDR3 DNA is TGTGCCAGCAGCTTACACGGTGGAAACACCATATATTTT.

This clone was observed once. V is TRBV15 and J is TRBJ2-2; tentatively, D is TRBD2 (7 bases). Germline V CDR1 and CDR2: LNHNV, YYDKDF (reference sequence). Trimming removed 0 bases at V and 7 bases at J, with 15 bases between. The CDR3 is made up of 16 amino acids. The CDR3 sequence: CATSRDARGAGGELFF. DNA for the CDR3: TGTGCCACCAGCAGAGACGCACGGGGGGCTGGCGGGGAGCTGTTTTTT.

The chain uses TRBV28 and TRBJ1-1, with a possible D match to TRBD1 (5 bases). This CDR3 is 13 amino acids long. In germline, CDR1 is MDHEN, CDR2 SYDVKM. Trimming shortened V by 5 bases and J by 0 bases, and 7 bases separated the two germline ends. CDR3 loop: CASSGGVNTEAFF. The CDR3 DNA reads as TGTGCCAGCAGTGGAGGGGTGAACACTGAAGCTTTCTTT.

V gene TRBV6-2 or TRBV6-3 combines with J gene TRBJ1-5; D unclear. V shed 3 bases and J shed 5 bases, with 5 bases lying between them. The germline CDR1 and CDR2 sequences are MNHEY and SVGEGT. The CDR3 runs 12 residues. The CDR3 DNA reads TGTGCCAGCAGTTATCTTGATCAGCCCCAGCATTTT. It yields the protein CASSYLDQPQHF.

The V gene is TRBV27, the J gene TRBJ2-3; D gene uncertain. CDR3 size: 12 residues. CDR1 is MNHEY and CDR2 is SMNVEV in the germline V gene (reference sequence). Trimming pared 6 bases from V and 4 bases from J, leaving 8 bases between. CDR3 coding DNA: TGTGCCAGCAGCTCCACTGCAGATACGCAGTATTTT. Translated, it gives CASSSTADTQYF.

This chain uses TRBV27 with TRBJ2-3; 9 nucleotides line up with TRBD2. Trimming cost V 7 bases and J 4 bases; bases outside gene matches: 15. The V gene's germline CDR1 is MNHEY and CDR2 SMNVEV (reference sequence). The CDR3 extends over 17 amino acids. CDR3 in amino acids: CASTRVRREGGADTQYF. CDR3 bases: TGTGCCAGCACCCGGGTGAGGCGGGAGGGCGGCGCAGATACGCAGTATTTT.

This chain connects TRBV10-3 to TRBJ1-2; a weak D match, TRBD1 (5 bases). V lost 3 bases to trimming and J lost 9 bases, with 14 bases between them. The germline V gene has CDR1 ENHRY and CDR2 SYGVKD. This CDR3 region has 13 residues. The CDR3 loop is CAISDQGRARYTF. The DNA of the CDR3 is TGTGCCATCAGTGACCAGGGCAGGGCTCGCTACACCTTC.